This T cell receptor beta chain was sequenced for a study of cytomegalovirus exposure and HLA in healthy donors. Study outcomes and limitations: The tendency of first-cohort TCR clusters to co-occur in the 120 validation repertoires was identified by a subsequent analysis. For most TCR sequences rarity was the rule, although some public TCRs occurred in many donors. The authors confirmed in vitro that a few CMV-associated chains were specific for CMV antigens.

From the roughly 110-subject validation cohort, which was separate from the approximately 670-subject first cohort, the donors were drawn. Note on this clone: What it binds is unknown.

Germline values: CDR1 MDHEN, CDR2 SYDVKM. Trimming stripped 4 bases from V and 10 bases from J, with 13 bases between. The CDR3 is made up of 12 amino acids. Sequencing was performed with immunoSEQ multiplex PCR; in TCRdb, only in-frame clones are kept and a portion is missing. The sample lists 110,000 to 150,000 clones; less than 95% were seen once. The sample taken for sequencing was PBMCs. This TCR was recovered from a man between 18 and 29 years old in good health and CMV-seropositive. The chain has TRBV28 and TRBJ2-5; a possible D gene is TRBD2 (6 bases). The CDR3 nucleotides are TGTGCCAGCAGTTCGGGGGACGATAGCCAGTACTTC. Translated, it gives CASSSGDDSQYF.